What follows is one T cell receptor (beta chain) and its context. Its target is unknown. The entry originates in a study of CD8 T cells in Susac syndrome. The T cells that were sequenced for TCR beta were CD8+ and CD4+ cells from blood. Through negative isolation, CD4+ and CD8+ T cells were obtained, while TEMRA cells were enriched using FACS. Points from the study as a whole: The study conceded that its TCR sequencing and HLA analysis involved relatively few individuals.

Random hexamers primed reverse transcription of about 0.45 to 1 ug RNA. Amplification of TCR beta CDR3 used immunoSEQ multiplex PCR across 54 Vbeta and 13 Jbeta. TCRdb re-analysed the immunoSEQ multiplex PCR reads in MiXCR, keeping a single row per CDR3 protein. Of nearly 200,000 distinct CDR3 sequences in the sample, about 95% are singletons; the top ten hold 0.093%. Deletions cut 7 bases from V and 0 bases from J, with 16 bases between. Per the germline V gene, CDR1 is MNHNS and CDR2 is SASEGT. The CDR3 extends over 15 amino acids. The chain recombines TRBV6-1 with TRBJ2-7, with a weak D call TRBD2 (6 bases). This TCR was sampled from a human donor with multiple sclerosis. Sequencing used CD4+ T cells from PBMCs. The CDR3 sequence is CASNLGGPSSYEQYF. The DNA for the CDR3 is TGTGCCAGCAATCTCGGAGGGCCGAGCTCCTACGAGCAGTACTTC.